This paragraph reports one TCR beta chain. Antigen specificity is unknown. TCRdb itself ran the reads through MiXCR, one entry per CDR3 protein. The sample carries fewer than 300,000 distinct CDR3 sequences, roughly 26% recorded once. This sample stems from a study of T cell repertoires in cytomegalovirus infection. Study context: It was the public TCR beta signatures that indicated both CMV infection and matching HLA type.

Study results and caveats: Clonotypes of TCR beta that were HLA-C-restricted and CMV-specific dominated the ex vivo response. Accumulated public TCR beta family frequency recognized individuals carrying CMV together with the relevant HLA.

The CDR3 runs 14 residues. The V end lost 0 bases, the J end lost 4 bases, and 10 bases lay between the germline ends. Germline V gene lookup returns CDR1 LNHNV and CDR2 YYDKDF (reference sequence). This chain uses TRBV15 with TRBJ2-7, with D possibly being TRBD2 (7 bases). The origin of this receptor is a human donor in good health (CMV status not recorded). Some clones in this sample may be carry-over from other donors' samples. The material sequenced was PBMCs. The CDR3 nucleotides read TGTGCCACCAGCAGAGAAGGGGGGGGGTACGAGCAGTACTTC. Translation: CATSREGGGYEQYF.